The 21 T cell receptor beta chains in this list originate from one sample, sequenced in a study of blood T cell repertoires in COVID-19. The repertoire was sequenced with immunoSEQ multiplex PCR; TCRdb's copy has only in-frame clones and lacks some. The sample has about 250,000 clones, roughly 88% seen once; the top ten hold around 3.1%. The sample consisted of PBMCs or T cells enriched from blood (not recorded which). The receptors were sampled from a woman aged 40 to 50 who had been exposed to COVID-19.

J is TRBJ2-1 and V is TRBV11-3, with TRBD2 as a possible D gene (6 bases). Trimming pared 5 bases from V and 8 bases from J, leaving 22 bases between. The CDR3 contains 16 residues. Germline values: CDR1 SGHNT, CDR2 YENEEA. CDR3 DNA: TGTGCCAGCAGCCCATTATCGGGACTCGGGGTCGATGAGCAGTTCTTC. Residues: CASSPLSGLGVDEQFF.

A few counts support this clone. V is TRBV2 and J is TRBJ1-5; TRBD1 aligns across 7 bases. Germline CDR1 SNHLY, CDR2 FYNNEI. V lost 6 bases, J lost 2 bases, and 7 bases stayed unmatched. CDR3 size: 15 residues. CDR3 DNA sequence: TGTGCCAGCAGCGTCGGGACAGAGGGCAATCAGCCCCAGCATTTT. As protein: CASSVGTEGNQPQHF.

CDR3 nucleotides: TGTGCCAGCAGTGGCAGGGACAGGATCTATGGCTACACCTTC. Encoded protein: CASSGRDRIYGYTF. This chain joins TRBV28 and TRBJ1-2, with 8 bases fitting TRBD1. Germline trimming cut 5 bases from V and 4 bases from J; bases unmatched to any gene: 6. The CDR3 totals 14 residues. Germline CDR1 MDHEN, CDR2 SYDVKM.

The CDR3 is CASSPVSGQETQYF. The CDR3 coding sequence is TGTGCCAGCTCACCAGTATCAGGGCAGGAGACCCAGTACTTC. The chain links TRBV18 to TRBJ2-5; perhaps TRBD1 as D (5 bases). In germline, CDR1 is KGHSH, CDR2 LQKENI. The CDR3 length is 14 residues. The V and J ends lost 2 bases and 5 bases respectively, with 12 bases between them.

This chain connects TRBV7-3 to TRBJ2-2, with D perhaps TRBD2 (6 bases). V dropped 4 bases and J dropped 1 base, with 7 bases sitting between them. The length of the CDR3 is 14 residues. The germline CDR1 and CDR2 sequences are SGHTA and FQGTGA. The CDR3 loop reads CASSYGGNTGELFF. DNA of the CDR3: TGTGCCAGCAGCTACGGGGGGAACACCGGGGAGCTGTTTTTT.

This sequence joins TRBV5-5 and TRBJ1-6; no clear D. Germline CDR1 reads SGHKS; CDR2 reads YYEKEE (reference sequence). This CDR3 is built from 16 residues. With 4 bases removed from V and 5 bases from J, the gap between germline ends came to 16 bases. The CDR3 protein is CASSPGAGVNNSPLHF. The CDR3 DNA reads TGTGCCAGCAGCCCCGGCGCCGGGGTGAATAATTCACCCCTCCACTTT. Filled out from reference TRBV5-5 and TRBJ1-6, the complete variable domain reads DAGVTQSPTHLIKTRGQQVTLRCSPISGHKSVSWYQQVLGQGPQFIFQYYEKEERGRGNFPDRFSARQFPNYSSELNVNALLLGDSALYLCASSPGAGVNNSPLHFGNGTRLTVT.

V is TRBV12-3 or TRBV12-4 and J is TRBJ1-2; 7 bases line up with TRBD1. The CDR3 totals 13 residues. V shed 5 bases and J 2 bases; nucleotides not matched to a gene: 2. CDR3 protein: CASSRGGNYGYTF. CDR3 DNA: TGTGCCAGCAGTCGAGGGGGCAACTATGGCTACACCTTC.

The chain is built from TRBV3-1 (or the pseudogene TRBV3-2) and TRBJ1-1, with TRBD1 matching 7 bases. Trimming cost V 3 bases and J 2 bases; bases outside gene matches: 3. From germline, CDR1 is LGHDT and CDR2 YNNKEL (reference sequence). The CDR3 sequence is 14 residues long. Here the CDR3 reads CASSQSGGNTEAFF. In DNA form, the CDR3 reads TGTGCCAGCAGCCAGTCAGGGGGTAACACTGAAGCTTTCTTT.

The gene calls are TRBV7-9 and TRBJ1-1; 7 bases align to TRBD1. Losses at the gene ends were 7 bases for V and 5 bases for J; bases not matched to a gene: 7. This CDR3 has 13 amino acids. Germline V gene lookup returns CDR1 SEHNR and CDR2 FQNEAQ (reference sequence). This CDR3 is CASIVGQATEAFF. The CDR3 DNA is TGTGCCAGCATCGTTGGACAGGCGACTGAAGCTTTCTTT.

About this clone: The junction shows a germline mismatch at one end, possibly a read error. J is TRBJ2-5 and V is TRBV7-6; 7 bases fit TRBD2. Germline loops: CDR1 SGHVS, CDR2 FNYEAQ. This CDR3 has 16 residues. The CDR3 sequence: CASSLALGGGPLGLNF. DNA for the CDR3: TGTGCCAGCAGCTTAGCGCTGGGCGGGGGACCCTTAGGATTGAACTTC.

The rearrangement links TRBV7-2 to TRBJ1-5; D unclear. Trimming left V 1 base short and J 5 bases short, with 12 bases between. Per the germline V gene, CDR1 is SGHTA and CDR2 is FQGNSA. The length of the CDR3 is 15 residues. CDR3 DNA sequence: TGTGCCAGCAGCTTAGAGGAGGGAAGATATCAGCCCCAGCATTTT. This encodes CASSLEEGRYQPQHF. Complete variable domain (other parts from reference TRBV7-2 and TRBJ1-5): GAGVSQSPSNKVTEKGKDVELRCDPISGHTALYWYRQSLGQGLEFLIYFQGNSAPDKSGLPSDRFSAERTGGSVSTLTIQRTQQEDSAVYLCASSLEEGRYQPQHFGDGTRLSIL.

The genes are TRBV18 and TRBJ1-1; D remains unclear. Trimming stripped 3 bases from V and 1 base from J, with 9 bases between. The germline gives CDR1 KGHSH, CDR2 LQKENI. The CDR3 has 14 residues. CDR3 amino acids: CASSPLDKNTEAFF. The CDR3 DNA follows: TGTGCCAGCTCACCCCTCGACAAGAACACTGAAGCTTTCTTT.

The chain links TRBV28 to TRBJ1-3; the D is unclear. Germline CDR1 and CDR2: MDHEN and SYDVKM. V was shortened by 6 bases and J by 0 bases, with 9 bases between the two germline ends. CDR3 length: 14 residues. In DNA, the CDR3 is TGTGCCAGCAGCCCGGTCTACTCTGGAAACACCATATATTTT. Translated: CASSPVYSGNTIYF.

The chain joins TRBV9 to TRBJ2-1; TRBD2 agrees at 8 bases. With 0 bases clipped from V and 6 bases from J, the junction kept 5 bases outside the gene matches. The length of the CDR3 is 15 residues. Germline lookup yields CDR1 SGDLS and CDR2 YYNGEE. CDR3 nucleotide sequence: TGTGCCAGCAGCGTAGCGGGAGGGCGTGGCAATGAGCAGTTCTTC. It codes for CASSVAGGRGNEQFF. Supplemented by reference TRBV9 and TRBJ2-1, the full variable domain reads DSGVTQTPKHLITATGQRVTLRCSPRSGDLSVYWYQQSLDQGLQFLIQYYNGEERAKGNILERFSAQQFPDLHSELNLSSLELGDSALYFCASSVAGGRGNEQFFGPGTRLTVL.

CDR3 nucleotide sequence: TGTGCCAGCACTGCGGGCACTGAAGCTTTCTTT. Protein product: CASTAGTEAFF. The chain is built from TRBV11-2 and TRBJ1-1; D call uncertain. Trimming stripped 7 bases from V and 4 bases from J, with 7 bases between. This CDR3 comprises 11 residues. The germline gives CDR1 SGHAT, CDR2 FQNNGV. The full variable domain, with the rest looked up from reference TRBV11-2 and TRBJ1-1, is EAGVAQSPRYKIIEKRQSVAFWCNPISGHATLYWYQQILGQGPKLLIQFQNNGVVDDSQLPKDRFSAERLKGVDSTLKIQPAKLEDSAVYLCASTAGTEAFFGQGTRLTVV.

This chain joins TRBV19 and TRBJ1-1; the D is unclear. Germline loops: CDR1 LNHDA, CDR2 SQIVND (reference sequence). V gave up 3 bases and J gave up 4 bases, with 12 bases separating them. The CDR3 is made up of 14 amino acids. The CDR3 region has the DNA TGTGCCAGTAGTATTCCCGGGATGGGCACTGAAGCTTTCTTT. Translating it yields CASSIPGMGTEAFF.

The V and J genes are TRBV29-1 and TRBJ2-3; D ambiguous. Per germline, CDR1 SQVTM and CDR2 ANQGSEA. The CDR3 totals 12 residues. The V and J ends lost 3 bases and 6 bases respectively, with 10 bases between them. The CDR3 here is CSVEFSLDTQYF. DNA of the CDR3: TGCAGCGTTGAGTTCTCTTTGGATACGCAGTATTTT.

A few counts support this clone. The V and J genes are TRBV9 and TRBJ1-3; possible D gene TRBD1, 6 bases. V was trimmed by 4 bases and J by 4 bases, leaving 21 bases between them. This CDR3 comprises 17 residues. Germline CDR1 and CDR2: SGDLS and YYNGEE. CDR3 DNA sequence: TGTGCCAGCAGCAAGATGATACAGGGCCCGGGCGGAAACACCATATATTTT. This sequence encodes CASSKMIQGPGGNTIYF.

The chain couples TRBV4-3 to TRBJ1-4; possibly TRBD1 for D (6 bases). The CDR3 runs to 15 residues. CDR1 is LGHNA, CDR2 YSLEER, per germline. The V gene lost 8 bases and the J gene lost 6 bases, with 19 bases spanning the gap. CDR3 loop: CASGVRMSGDEKLFF. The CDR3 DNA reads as TGCGCCAGCGGTGTCCGGATGTCAGGGGATGAAAAACTGTTTTTT.

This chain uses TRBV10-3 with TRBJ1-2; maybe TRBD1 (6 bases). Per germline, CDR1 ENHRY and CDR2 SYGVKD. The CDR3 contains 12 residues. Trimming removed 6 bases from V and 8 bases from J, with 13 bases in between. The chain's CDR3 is CAISEQGTGYTF. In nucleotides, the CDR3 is TGTGCCATCAGCGAACAGGGTACCGGCTACACCTTC.

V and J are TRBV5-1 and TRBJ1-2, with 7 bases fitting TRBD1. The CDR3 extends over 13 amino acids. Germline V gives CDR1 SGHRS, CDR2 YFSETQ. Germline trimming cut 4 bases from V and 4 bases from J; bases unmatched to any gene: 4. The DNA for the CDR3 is TGCGCCAGCAGCCAAGGACAGGTCTATGGCTACACCTTC. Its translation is CASSQGQVYGYTF.